Listed below are T cell receptor beta chains from one sample, sequenced in a study of cytomegalovirus exposure and HLA in healthy donors. Profiled with immunoSEQ multiplex PCR; TCRdb holds only in-frame clones, not every one. The sample records about 250,000 clones, roughly 80% being singletons. The sample taken for sequencing was PBMCs. The receptor set was obtained from a girl aged 2-15 years in good health and CMV-seronegative. CDR3s include the opening cysteine and the closing phenylalanine or tryptophan. The order of the fields is V gene, CDR3 length, J gene, clone size, D gene, CDR3 DNA, CDR3 protein. A D gene is named only where the DNA matches it firmly. Clone size appears in some rows only: once, few, many, or a class for an expanded clone.

V gene: TRBV29-1; CDR3 length: 15; J gene: TRBJ2-1; clone size: once; D gene: TRBD2; CDR3 DNA: TGCAGCGTTGAAGATCGGCTAGCGGGACCCAATGAGCAGTTCTTC; CDR3 protein: CSVEDRLAGPNEQFF
V gene: TRBV7-2; CDR3 length: 15; J gene: TRBJ2-7; clone size: -; D gene: TRBD2; CDR3 DNA: TGTGCCAGCAGCTTAGGGCTAGCGGGGACCTACGAGCAGTACTTC; CDR3 protein: CASSLGLAGTYEQYF
V gene: TRBV7-2; CDR3 length: 15; J gene: TRBJ1-2; clone size: -; D gene: TRBD1; CDR3 DNA: TGTGCCAGCAGCCGAGAGGTGACAGGGAACTATGGCTACACCTTC; CDR3 protein: CASSREVTGNYGYTF
V gene: TRBV28; CDR3 length: 16; J gene: TRBJ1-1; clone size: -; D gene: -; CDR3 DNA: TGTGCCAGCAGTTTATGGGGCGAATCGCAGAACACTGAAGCTTTCTTT; CDR3 protein: CASSLWGESQNTEAFF
V gene: TRBV6-5; CDR3 length: 13; J gene: TRBJ1-5; clone size: -; D gene: -; CDR3 DNA: TGTGCCAGCAGTTACTCGAGGGGGCAGCCCCAGCATTTT; CDR3 protein: CASSYSRGQPQHF
V gene: TRBV6-6; CDR3 length: 14; J gene: TRBJ1-1; clone size: -; D gene: -; CDR3 DNA: TGTGCCAGCTCTGTCTTTCCCGGGATCACTGAAGCTTTCTTT; CDR3 protein: CASSVFPGITEAFF
V gene: TRBV29-1; CDR3 length: 12; J gene: TRBJ1-2; clone size: -; D gene: -; CDR3 DNA: TGCAGCGTTGTCTCCCCGAACTATGGCTACACCTTC; CDR3 protein: CSVVSPNYGYTF
V gene: TRBV10-3; CDR3 length: 14; J gene: TRBJ1-2; clone size: -; D gene: TRBD1; CDR3 DNA: TGTGCCATCAGTGAGTTGACAGGGGACTATGGCTACACCTTC; CDR3 protein: CAISELTGDYGYTF
V gene: TRBV7-6; CDR3 length: 14; J gene: TRBJ1-1; clone size: -; D gene: TRBD1; CDR3 DNA: TGTGCCAGCAGCTTAACAGGGGGAAACACTGAAGCTTTCTTT; CDR3 protein: CASSLTGGNTEAFF
V gene: TRBV5-1; CDR3 length: 15; J gene: TRBJ2-7; clone size: -; D gene: TRBD1; CDR3 DNA: TGCGCCAGCAGCACCCGGGACAGGGAACACTACGAGCAGTACTTC; CDR3 protein: CASSTRDREHYEQYF
V gene: TRBV7-9; CDR3 length: 15; J gene: TRBJ2-3; clone size: -; D gene: TRBD2; CDR3 DNA: TGTGCCAGCATGGGGACTACCCGTCGCACAGATACGCAGTATTTT; CDR3 protein: CASMGTTRRTDTQYF
V gene: TRBV7-3; CDR3 length: 15; J gene: TRBJ2-2; clone size: -; D gene: TRBD2; CDR3 DNA: TGTGCCAGCAGCTTACGCGGGAGCGGCACCGGGGAGCTGTTTTTT; CDR3 protein: CASSLRGSGTGELFF
V gene: TRBV6-5; CDR3 length: 12; J gene: TRBJ2-7; clone size: -; D gene: TRBD1; CDR3 DNA: TGTGCCAGCAGTTCGACAGGGGACGAGCAGTACTTC; CDR3 protein: CASSSTGDEQYF
V gene: TRBV6-5; CDR3 length: 15; J gene: TRBJ2-7; clone size: once; D gene: TRBD1; CDR3 DNA: TGTGCCAGCAGTCAAGGGACAGGGGTCTCCTACGAGCAGTACTTC; CDR3 protein: CASSQGTGVSYEQYF
V gene: TRBV4-1; CDR3 length: 18; J gene: TRBJ2-1; clone size: -; D gene: TRBD2; CDR3 DNA: TGCGCCAGCAGCCAGTGGGTTCCTAGCGGGACCCATTACAATGAGCAGTTCTTC; CDR3 protein: CASSQWVPSGTHYNEQFF
V gene: TRBV10-3; CDR3 length: 15; J gene: TRBJ2-2; clone size: once; D gene: TRBD1; CDR3 DNA: TGTGCCATCAGTGAGAGGACAGGGCTATCCGGGGAGCTGTTTTTT; CDR3 protein: CAISERTGLSGELFF
V gene: TRBV7-9; CDR3 length: 14; J gene: TRBJ1-1; clone size: -; D gene: -; CDR3 DNA: TGTGCCAGCAGCTTGGCAGGGATTCTCACTGAAGCTTTCTTT; CDR3 protein: CASSLAGILTEAFF
V gene: TRBV4-1; CDR3 length: 16; J gene: TRBJ1-5; clone size: -; D gene: TRBD1; CDR3 DNA: TGCGCCAGCAGCCCCGGGACAGGGAGACTAGGTCAGCCCCAGCATTTT; CDR3 protein: CASSPGTGRLGQPQHF
V gene: TRBV7-3; CDR3 length: 18; J gene: TRBJ2-2; clone size: once; D gene: TRBD2; CDR3 DNA: TGTGCCAGCAGCTTAAGGGGACTAGCGGGAGTAAGCACCGGGGAGCTGTTTTTT; CDR3 protein: CASSLRGLAGVSTGELFF
V gene: TRBV19; CDR3 length: 15; J gene: TRBJ2-7; clone size: few; D gene: TRBD2; CDR3 DNA: TGTGCCAGTAGTATCGATGCGGGAGGTTCCTACGAGCAGTACTTC; CDR3 protein: CASSIDAGGSYEQYF
V gene: TRBV7-6; CDR3 length: 19; J gene: TRBJ2-1; clone size: -; D gene: TRBD2; CDR3 DNA: TGTGCCAGCAGCTTATACGGGACTAGCGGGCCGTTGAGGGACAATGAGCAGTTCTTC; CDR3 protein: CASSLYGTSGPLRDNEQFF
V gene: TRBV5-1; CDR3 length: 17; J gene: TRBJ1-6; clone size: -; D gene: -; CDR3 DNA: TGCGCCAGCAGCTTGTCAGGCCCGAGCTCCTATAATTCACCCCTCCACTTT; CDR3 protein: CASSLSGPSSYNSPLHF
V gene: TRBV10-3; CDR3 length: 14; J gene: TRBJ2-1; clone size: -; D gene: -; CDR3 DNA: TGTGCCATCACCAGGGTCCCACTCTCCAATGAGCAGTTCTTC; CDR3 protein: CAITRVPLSNEQFF
V gene: TRBV6-1; CDR3 length: 13; J gene: TRBJ1-2; clone size: -; D gene: TRBD1; CDR3 DNA: TGTGCCAGCAGCCGCGGACAGGGGTATGGCTACACCTTC; CDR3 protein: CASSRGQGYGYTF
V gene: TRBV6-5; CDR3 length: 12; J gene: TRBJ2-1; clone size: few; D gene: -; CDR3 DNA: TGTGCCAGCAGTTACGGGGGGAATGAGCAGTTCTTC; CDR3 protein: CASSYGGNEQFF
V gene: TRBV30; CDR3 length: 14; J gene: TRBJ1-6; clone size: -; D gene: TRBD1; CDR3 DNA: TGTGCCTTCGCCCCGGGACAGTGGAATTCACCCCTCCACTTT; CDR3 protein: CAFAPGQWNSPLHF
V gene: TRBV5-1; CDR3 length: 12; J gene: TRBJ1-2; clone size: -; D gene: TRBD1; CDR3 DNA: TGCGCCAGCGGCCGGGACAGGGGTCCCTACACCTTC; CDR3 protein: CASGRDRGPYTF
V gene: TRBV13; CDR3 length: 15; J gene: TRBJ2-5; clone size: -; D gene: -; CDR3 DNA: TGTGCCAGCAGCTTATTGGCGGGGGCGCAAGAGACCCAGTACTTC; CDR3 protein: CASSLLAGAQETQYF
V gene: TRBV15; CDR3 length: 14; J gene: TRBJ2-1; clone size: few; D gene: TRBD1; CDR3 DNA: TGTGCCACCAGCTCCTACAGGGGGCGACTTGAGCAGTTCTTC; CDR3 protein: CATSSYRGRLEQFF
V gene: TRBV4-1; CDR3 length: 15; J gene: TRBJ2-4; clone size: few; D gene: -; CDR3 DNA: TGCGCCAGCAGCCAGAGACACACAACACCAAACATTCAGTACTTC; CDR3 protein: CASSQRHTTPNIQYF
V gene: TRBV5-1; CDR3 length: 18; J gene: TRBJ2-7; clone size: -; D gene: TRBD2; CDR3 DNA: TGCGCCAGCAGCTTGGCCGAACGGACTAGCGGGGTGTCCTACGAGCAGTACTTC; CDR3 protein: CASSLAERTSGVSYEQYF
V gene: TRBV27; CDR3 length: 15; J gene: TRBJ2-1; clone size: -; D gene: TRBD2; CDR3 DNA: TGTGCCAGCAGTCTTAGCGGGAGGGCCTACAATGAGCAGTTCTTC; CDR3 protein: CASSLSGRAYNEQFF
V gene: TRBV5-1; CDR3 length: 15; J gene: TRBJ1-4; clone size: -; D gene: -; CDR3 DNA: TGCGCCAGCAGCATGCAGGGAGGGCGGACTGAAAAACTGTTTTTT; CDR3 protein: CASSMQGGRTEKLFF
V gene: TRBV4-1; CDR3 length: 16; J gene: TRBJ1-5; clone size: -; D gene: TRBD1; CDR3 DNA: TGCGCCAGCAGCCATGCTTCCGCAGGGGGCGGTCAGCCCCAGCATTTT; CDR3 protein: CASSHASAGGGQPQHF
V gene: TRBV2; CDR3 length: 17; J gene: TRBJ1-1; clone size: -; D gene: TRBD1; CDR3 DNA: TGTGCCAGCAGTGAATACCCAGCAGGGGGCAGTTTCACTGAAGCTTTCTTT; CDR3 protein: CASSEYPAGGSFTEAFF
V gene: TRBV5-1; CDR3 length: 16; J gene: TRBJ1-4; clone size: -; D gene: TRBD1; CDR3 DNA: TGCGCCAGCAGCTGGGACAGCCCCGGACTTAATGAAAAACTGTTTTTT; CDR3 protein: CASSWDSPGLNEKLFF
V gene: TRBV7-6; CDR3 length: 16; J gene: TRBJ1-2; clone size: -; D gene: -; CDR3 DNA: TGTGCCAGCAGCCGCCGATCGGGGGTTTCAGGCTATGGCTACACCTTC; CDR3 protein: CASSRRSGVSGYGYTF
V gene: TRBV27; CDR3 length: 14; J gene: TRBJ2-7; clone size: once; D gene: TRBD1; CDR3 DNA: TGTGCCAGCAGTTTAAGACAGGGCCCCTACGAGCAGTACTTC; CDR3 protein: CASSLRQGPYEQYF
V gene: TRBV7-6; CDR3 length: 16; J gene: TRBJ2-1; clone size: -; D gene: -; CDR3 DNA: TGTGCCAGCAGCCCACTAACGGGGAGTTATCGCAATGAGCAGTTCTTC; CDR3 protein: CASSPLTGSYRNEQFF
V gene: TRBV7-9; CDR3 length: 15; J gene: TRBJ2-5; clone size: -; D gene: -; CDR3 DNA: TGTGCCAGCAGTCAGAGCAGAGGACAGCGAGAGACCCAGTACTTC; CDR3 protein: CASSQSRGQRETQYF
V gene: TRBV5-1; CDR3 length: 14; J gene: TRBJ2-3; clone size: -; D gene: -; CDR3 DNA: TGCGCCAGCAGCTTGATGGGAGGAACAGATACGCAGTATTTT; CDR3 protein: CASSLMGGTDTQYF
V gene: TRBV7-8; CDR3 length: 16; J gene: TRBJ2-2; clone size: -; D gene: -; CDR3 DNA: TGTGCCAGCAGCTTAGTATACAGGGAGATAACCGGGGAGCTGTTTTTT; CDR3 protein: CASSLVYREITGELFF
V gene: TRBV29-1; CDR3 length: 15; J gene: TRBJ2-5; clone size: -; D gene: TRBD2; CDR3 DNA: TGCAGCGTTGAGAGCGGGAGGCCCATCGGGGAGACCCAGTACTTC; CDR3 protein: CSVESGRPIGETQYF
V gene: TRBV9; CDR3 length: 15; J gene: TRBJ2-7; clone size: -; D gene: -; CDR3 DNA: TGTGCCAGCAGCGTAGACCCCGGGACAATCTACGAGCAGTACTTC; CDR3 protein: CASSVDPGTIYEQYF
V gene: TRBV4-1; CDR3 length: 14; J gene: TRBJ2-2; clone size: -; D gene: TRBD1; CDR3 DNA: TGCGCCAGCAGTCTGGACAGGGGGGTCGGGGAGCTGTTTTTT; CDR3 protein: CASSLDRGVGELFF
V gene: TRBV14; CDR3 length: 15; J gene: TRBJ1-1; clone size: -; D gene: -; CDR3 DNA: TGTGCCAGCAGCCAATGGAGGGGCCTGAACACTGAAGCTTTCTTT; CDR3 protein: CASSQWRGLNTEAFF
V gene: TRBV28; CDR3 length: 15; J gene: TRBJ1-3; clone size: -; D gene: -; CDR3 DNA: TGTGCCAGCAGGGGTCCACACAGGGCTGGAAACACCATATATTTT; CDR3 protein: CASRGPHRAGNTIYF
V gene: TRBV6-5; CDR3 length: 15; J gene: TRBJ1-6; clone size: -; D gene: -; CDR3 DNA: TGTGCCAGCAGTTACTTACGCGGGGGGAATTCACCCCTCCACTTT; CDR3 protein: CASSYLRGGNSPLHF
V gene: TRBV18; CDR3 length: 15; J gene: TRBJ2-5; clone size: -; D gene: TRBD1; CDR3 DNA: TGTGCCAGCTCAGGGGGTCCAGGGGGACAAGAGACCCAGTACTTC; CDR3 protein: CASSGGPGGQETQYF
V gene: TRBV18; CDR3 length: 17; J gene: TRBJ2-7; clone size: -; D gene: TRBD1; CDR3 DNA: TGTGCCAGCTCACGGGACAGCCTCAGTGGGAATCGCTACGAGCAGTACTTC; CDR3 protein: CASSRDSLSGNRYEQYF
V gene: TRBV7-6; CDR3 length: 17; J gene: TRBJ2-5; clone size: -; D gene: TRBD1; CDR3 DNA: TGTGCCAGCAGCTCCTCCTACCCGGGACAGGGACAAGAGACCCAGTACTTC; CDR3 protein: CASSSSYPGQGQETQYF